One and the same sample provided the 32 T cell receptor beta chains below, sequenced in a study of T cells in Graves' hyperthyroidism and ophthalmopathy. The CDR3 regions of TCR beta were amplified from RNA transcripts. The HTBI primer set drove a first-round RT-PCR of the TCR CDR3. Each CDR3 protein gets one entry after TCRdb re-called the multiplex PCR reads with MiXCR. The profile shows hundreds of thousands of distinct CDR3 sequences, roughly 50% of them singletons. Sequencing input: peripheral blood or thyroid tissue (not recorded which). These receptors originate from a woman between 18 and 29 years old with Graves' hyperthyroidism.

The V and J genes are TRBV20-1 and TRBJ1-1; D possibly corresponds to TRBD1 (6 bases). CDR1 is DFQATT and CDR2 is SNEGSKA in the germline V gene (reference sequence). The CDR3 loop spans 14 amino acids. The V end was cut by 5 bases, the J end by 1 base, with 14 bases between. The CDR3 DNA follows: TGCAGTGCTGGAGGGGACAAGCCGAACACTGAAGCTTTCTTT. It translates to CSAGGDKPNTEAFF.

This clonotype was counted many times. The gene calls are TRBV9 and TRBJ1-3; no firm D call. CDR3 size: 14 residues. V shed 1 base and J shed 0 bases, with 5 bases lying between them. Germline V gene data show CDR1 as SGDLS and CDR2 as YYNGEE. The CDR3 protein is CASSVMGSGNTIYF. CDR3 nucleotides: TGTGCCAGCAGCGTAATGGGCTCTGGAAACACCATATATTTT. Filled out from reference TRBV9 and TRBJ1-3, the complete variable domain reads DSGVTQTPKHLITATGQRVTLRCSPRSGDLSVYWYQQSLDQGLQFLIQYYNGEERAKGNILERFSAQQFPDLHSELNLSSLELGDSALYFCASSVMGSGNTIYFGEGSWLTVV.

The chain has TRBV5-5 and TRBJ1-5; TRBD1 matches at 7 bases. The junction had 4 bases not matched to a gene; V was cut back by 1 base and J by 6 bases. Germline V gene data show CDR1 as SGHKS and CDR2 as YYEKEE (reference sequence). This CDR3 is 14 amino acids long. The CDR3 sequence is CASSLRQGGQPQHF. CDR3 coding DNA: TGTGCCAGCAGCTTGAGGCAGGGGGGTCAGCCCCAGCATTTT.

V gene TRBV7-9 combines with J gene TRBJ1-1; D is possibly TRBD1 (6 bases). The germline V gene has CDR1 SEHNR and CDR2 FQNEAQ (reference sequence). The CDR3 has 16 amino acids. Trimming removed 5 bases from V and 3 bases from J, with 19 bases in between. Written as DNA, the CDR3 is TGTGCCAGCAGCCAAGATATAGGGGGTAGGGACACTGAAGCTTTCTTT. Encoded protein: CASSQDIGGRDTEAFF.

This sequence joins TRBV25-1 and TRBJ1-6; possibly TRBD1 for D (5 bases). Per germline, CDR1 MGHDK and CDR2 SYGVNS. V was trimmed by 6 bases and J by 3 bases, leaving 9 bases between them. The CDR3 covers 14 residues. This chain's CDR3 is CASRKDSYNSPLHF. For the CDR3, the DNA is TGTGCCAGCAGGAAAGACAGCTATAATTCACCCCTCCACTTT.

The CDR3 spells CSALSGQRPYEQYF. The CDR3 DNA sequence: TGCAGTGCACTCAGCGGACAGAGACCCTACGAGCAGTACTTC. The chain joins TRBV29-1 to TRBJ2-7, with a possible D match to TRBD1 (6 bases). Germline values: CDR1 SQVTM, CDR2 ANQGSEA. The CDR3 contains 14 residues.

This clonotype was observed many times. The chain combines TRBV2 with TRBJ1-5; D is undetermined. Trimming left V 0 bases short and J 9 bases short, with 6 bases between. This CDR3 region has 12 residues. Per the germline V gene, CDR1 is SNHLY and CDR2 is FYNNEI. The CDR3, as DNA: TGTGCCAGCAGTGAAGCGAACCGGCCCCAGCATTTT. Its translation: CASSEANRPQHF.

This clonotype was seen repeatedly, ten times or more. The rearrangement joins TRBV2 to TRBJ2-5, with D possibly matching TRBD1 (8 bases). Trimming took 1 base from V and 5 from J, leaving 17 bases between them. Germline V gene sequence: CDR1 SNHLY, CDR2 FYNNEI. The CDR3 totals 16 residues. CDR3 in amino acids: CASSEESGQGGETQYF. In DNA form, the CDR3 reads TGTGCCAGCAGTGAAGAGTCAGGACAGGGAGGGGAGACCCAGTACTTC.

CDR3 loop: CASSHTRNTGELFF. The CDR3, as DNA: TGTGCCAGCAGCCATACCAGGAACACCGGGGAGCTGTTTTTT. The V gene is TRBV7-2, the J gene TRBJ2-2; D is unclear. The length of the CDR3 is 14 residues. Germline lookup yields CDR1 SGHTA and CDR2 FQGNSA. Between the trimmed V and J ends, which lost 5 bases and 1 base, there was a span of 8 bases.

The chain links TRBV29-1 to TRBJ2-7; 9 bases agree with TRBD2. The V and J ends lost 3 bases and 5 bases, in that order; junction bases with no gene match: 5. This CDR3 comprises 13 residues. Germline loops: CDR1 SQVTM, CDR2 ANQGSEA. The CDR3 protein is CSVDGGRDHEQYF. CDR3 nucleotides: TGCAGCGTTGACGGCGGGAGGGACCACGAGCAGTACTTC.

The chain has TRBV12-3 or TRBV12-4 and TRBJ1-5, with D unclear. V dropped 5 bases and J dropped 2 bases, with 13 bases sitting between them. The CDR3 runs 15 residues. CDR3 sequence: CASSLGPNGNQPQHF. CDR3 coding DNA: TGTGCCAGCAGTCTCGGGCCTAATGGCAATCAGCCCCAGCATTTT.

This clonotype appeared many times. The rearrangement uses TRBV20-1 and TRBJ1-2, with TRBD1 matching over 8 bases. Germline CDR1 is DFQATT and CDR2 is SNEGSKA (reference sequence). V lost 0 bases to trimming and J lost 8 bases; unmatched junction nucleotides: 8. The CDR3 is made up of 14 amino acids. CDR3 in amino acids: CSARDLQGARGYTF. The CDR3 DNA reads as TGCAGTGCTAGAGATCTCCAGGGGGCGCGGGGCTACACCTTC.

Details on this clonotype: One base away lies a much larger clone, so this may be a sequencing read error. J is TRBJ2-5 and V is TRBV7-2; 11 nucleotides match TRBD2. The germline CDR1 and CDR2 sequences are SGHTA and FQGNSA. This CDR3 has 17 residues. V trimming: 7 bases; J trimming: 3 bases; junction bases outside the gene matches: 13. In DNA, the CDR3 is TGTGCCAGCAACTTCCCCTTAGCGGGAGGGATGGAAGAGACCCAGTACTTC. Amino acids: CASNFPLAGGMEETQYF.

The chain couples TRBV10-3 to TRBJ1-2; tentatively, D is TRBD1 (5 bases). V shed 2 bases and J shed 8 bases, with 6 bases lying between them. The V gene's germline CDR1 is ENHRY and CDR2 SYGVKD. This CDR3 comprises 11 residues. Written as DNA, the CDR3 is TGTGCCATCAGTGAGGAGGGGGGCTACACCTTC. It is translated as CAISEEGGYTF.

The chain couples TRBV24-1 to TRBJ1-2, with 7 positions matching TRBD1. V was pared by 6 bases and J by 3 bases, with 6 bases of the junction left unmatched. CDR3 length: 14 amino acids. CDR1 is KGHDR, CDR2 SFDVKD, per germline. The CDR3 loop is CATSQQGVYYGYTF. DNA of the CDR3: TGTGCCACCAGTCAGCAGGGGGTTTACTATGGCTACACCTTC.

The DNA for the CDR3 is TGTGCCATCCGGGACAGAACTTTTTACGAGCAGTACTTC. It is translated as CAIRDRTFYEQYF. The rearrangement links TRBV7-6 to TRBJ2-7, with TRBD1 identical over 7 bases. The CDR3 totals 13 residues. Trimming at V came to 10 bases and at J to 4 bases, leaving 10 bases not matched to a gene. From germline, CDR1 is SGHVS and CDR2 FNYEAQ.

On this clonotype itself: One end of the junction does not line up with germline, which may come from a read error. CDR3 sequence (DNA): TGTGCCAGCAGTTCGCACACAGGGGAAAACTATGGCTACACCTTC. It translates to CASSSHTGENYGYTF. The chain is built from TRBV24-1 and TRBJ1-2; 7 nucleotides align to TRBD1. CDR3 length: 15 residues. Germline values: CDR1 KGHDR, CDR2 SFDVKD.

The V gene is TRBV25-1, the J gene TRBJ2-3; 7 bases fit TRBD2. With V trimmed by 4 bases and J by 5 bases, 15 bases remained unmatched. The germline CDR1 and CDR2 sequences are MGHDK and SYGVNS. The CDR3 has 17 residues. CDR3 sequence reads: CASSVPYSGSKGDTQYF. The CDR3 nucleotides are TGTGCCAGCAGTGTCCCATATAGCGGGTCCAAGGGAGATACGCAGTATTTT.

The chain is built from TRBV25-1 and TRBJ1-2, with 8 bases that match TRBD1. V dropped 6 bases and J dropped 4; count of bases not matched to a gene: 7. Per the germline V gene, CDR1 is MGHDK and CDR2 is SYGVNS. This CDR3 spans 14 amino acids. The CDR3 nucleotides are TGTGCCAGCAGAGAAACAGGGGGTGGCTATGGCTACACCTTC. Translation: CASRETGGGYGYTF.

The V gene is TRBV7-2, the J gene TRBJ1-1; TRBD1 is a possible D gene (6 bases). CDR3 size: 14 residues. Trimming shortened V by 5 bases and J by 10 bases, and 20 bases separated the two germline ends. Per germline, CDR1 SGHTA and CDR2 FQGNSA. CDR3 sequence: CASSERGPPTGAFF. The CDR3 region has the DNA TGTGCCAGCAGCGAAAGGGGACCCCCGACAGGAGCTTTCTTT.

This clonotype has just a few counts. The rearrangement uses TRBV25-1 and TRBJ1-2, with TRBD1 as a possible D gene (5 bases). The V gene's germline CDR1 is MGHDK and CDR2 SYGVNS. The CDR3 has 14 amino acids. V was pared by 2 bases and J by 1 base, with 8 bases between. This chain's CDR3 is CASSEVGRNYGYTF. As DNA, the CDR3 is TGTGCCAGCAGTGAAGTGGGGCGTAACTATGGCTACACCTTC.

V is TRBV6-1 and J is TRBJ1-2; 8 bases map to TRBD1. The length of the CDR3 is 13 residues. The ends lost 8 bases at V and 1 base at J; junction bases unmatched: 3. The germline gives CDR1 MNHNS, CDR2 SASEGT. This chain's CDR3 is CASLGQGNYGYTF. The CDR3 DNA reads TGTGCCAGCCTAGGACAGGGTAACTATGGCTACACCTTC.

This clonotype was counted once. The V call is TRBV24-1, the J call TRBJ2-5, with unresolved D. The CDR3 runs to 14 residues. Germline loops: CDR1 KGHDR, CDR2 SFDVKD. Deletions cut 7 bases from V and 5 bases from J, with 16 bases between. DNA for the CDR3: TGTGCCACCAGCGTCGGGCCCCCTCGGGAGACCCAGTACTTC. Translated: CATSVGPPRETQYF.

This clonotype has a count of ten or more. The gene calls are TRBV7-9 and TRBJ2-5; 10 nucleotides line up with TRBD2. The CDR3 spans 15 residues. Per the germline V gene, CDR1 is SEHNR and CDR2 is FQNEAQ (reference sequence). V lost 5 bases to trimming and J lost 5 bases; unmatched junction nucleotides: 8. The CDR3 spells CASSRGLAGAETQYF. The CDR3 region has the DNA TGTGCCAGCAGCCGTGGGCTAGCGGGAGCGGAGACCCAGTACTTC.

The CDR3 region is CATIGWAPYGYTF. The CDR3 region has the DNA TGTGCCACAATCGGATGGGCCCCCTATGGCTACACCTTC. The chain joins TRBV7-9 to TRBJ1-2; D uncertain. Per the germline V gene, CDR1 is SEHNR and CDR2 is FQNEAQ (reference sequence). CDR3 length equals 13 residues. Trimming left V 10 bases short and J 4 bases short, with 16 bases between.

The chain uses TRBV5-1 and TRBJ2-2, with D possibly TRBD2 on 5 matching bases. The germline V gene has CDR1 SGHRS and CDR2 YFSETQ. V was shortened by 0 bases and J by 0 bases, with 6 bases between the two germline ends. The CDR3 has 15 residues. The CDR3 reads CASSLDGANTGELFF. The CDR3 DNA reads as TGCGCCAGCAGCTTGGACGGGGCGAACACCGGGGAGCTGTTTTTT. Using reference TRBV5-1 and TRBJ2-2 for the parts outside the CDR3, the full variable domain is KAGVTQTPRYLIKTRGQQVTLSCSPISGHRSVSWYQQTPGQGLQFLFEYFSETQRNKGNFPGRFSGRQFSNSRSEMNVSTLELGDSALYLCASSLDGANTGELFFGEGSRLTVL.

The V gene is TRBV9, the J gene TRBJ1-2, with D uncertain. The CDR3 has 14 residues. The V gene's germline CDR1 is SGDLS and CDR2 YYNGEE. Trimming stripped 0 bases from V and 2 bases from J, with 8 bases between. The CDR3 bases are TGTGCCAGCAGCGTAGCGTGGGTAAACTATGGCTACACCTTC. Its protein product is CASSVAWVNYGYTF.

As for this clonotype: A much larger clone differs from this one at a single base, so this may be a read error. The rearrangement uses TRBV10-3 and TRBJ1-1; D ambiguous. Germline V gene lookup returns CDR1 ENHRY and CDR2 SYGVKD. V shed 6 bases and J shed 2 bases, with 10 bases lying between them. This CDR3 has 13 amino acids. The CDR3 DNA sequence: TGTGCCATCAGAGATCGGCCAAACACTGAAGCTTTCTTT. This translates into CAIRDRPNTEAFF.

This clonotype was seen repeatedly, ten times or more. V is TRBV7-9 and J is TRBJ1-4; D is unresolved. This CDR3 is built from 14 residues. Looked up from germline, CDR1 is SEHNR and CDR2 is FQNEAQ (reference sequence). The ends were cut back, 1 base at V and 5 bases at J, with 8 bases in the middle. The CDR3 sequence is CASSLGEPNEKLFF. CDR3 nucleotide sequence: TGTGCCAGCAGCTTAGGCGAGCCCAATGAAAAACTGTTTTTT.

This clonotype occurred a few times. The chain employs TRBV12-3 or TRBV12-4 and TRBJ1-2, with D uncertain. Trimming took off 3 bases at V and 3 bases at J, with 8 bases between the two ends. This CDR3 has 13 amino acids. The CDR3 sequence: CASSLSEDYGYTF. DNA of the CDR3: TGTGCCAGCAGTTTGTCGGAAGACTATGGCTACACCTTC.

The chain links TRBV2 to TRBJ1-3, with TRBD1 matching 8 bases. The CDR3 has 15 residues. Germline loops: CDR1 SNHLY, CDR2 FYNNEI. J was trimmed by 3 bases and V by 7 bases; bases with no gene match: 8. The CDR3 sequence is CASTLDRVGGNTIYF. The CDR3, as DNA: TGTGCCAGCACCTTGGACAGGGTAGGTGGAAACACCATATATTTT.

This clonotype showed up many times. V and J are TRBV7-9 and TRBJ1-2, with D perhaps TRBD1 (5 bases). V gave up 5 bases and J gave up 4 bases, with 11 bases separating them. CDR1 and CDR2 (germline): SEHNR, FQNEAQ (reference sequence). There are 13 residues in the CDR3. CDR3 DNA: TGTGCCAGCAGCCCCGGGACGGGCTATGGCTACACCTTC. This codes for CASSPGTGYGYTF.